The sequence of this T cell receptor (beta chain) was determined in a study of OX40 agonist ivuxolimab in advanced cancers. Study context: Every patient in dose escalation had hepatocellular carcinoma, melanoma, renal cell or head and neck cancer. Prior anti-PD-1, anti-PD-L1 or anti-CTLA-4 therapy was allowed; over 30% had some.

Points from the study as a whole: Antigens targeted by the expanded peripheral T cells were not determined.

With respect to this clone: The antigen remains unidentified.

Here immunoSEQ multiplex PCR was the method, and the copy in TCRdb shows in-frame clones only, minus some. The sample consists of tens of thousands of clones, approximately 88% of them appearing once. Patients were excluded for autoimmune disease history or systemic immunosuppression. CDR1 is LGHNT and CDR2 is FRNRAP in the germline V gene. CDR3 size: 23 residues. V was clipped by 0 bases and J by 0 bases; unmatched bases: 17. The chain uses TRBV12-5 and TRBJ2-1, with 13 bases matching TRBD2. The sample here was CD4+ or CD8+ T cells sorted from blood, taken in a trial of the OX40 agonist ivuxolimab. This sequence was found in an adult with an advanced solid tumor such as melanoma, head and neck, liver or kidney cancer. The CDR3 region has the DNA TGTGCTAGTGGTTTGGTACCTTCTGGGGAGAGGACTAGCGGGAGCGGCTCCTACAATGAGCAGTTCTTC. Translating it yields CASGLVPSGERTSGSGSYNEQFF. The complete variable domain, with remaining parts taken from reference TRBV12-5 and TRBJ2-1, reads DARVTQTPRHKVTEMGQEVTMRCQPILGHNTVFWYRQTMMQGLELLAYFRNRAPLDDSGMPKDRFSAEMPDATLATLKIQPSEPRDSAVYFCASGLVPSGERTSGSGSYNEQFFGPGTRLTVL.